Listed here are 2 T cell receptor beta chains from one sample, sequenced in a study of blood T cell repertoires in COVID-19. This table comes from immunoSEQ multiplex PCR, and its TCRdb copy is limited to in-frame clones, with some not included. Counted here are under 200,000 clones, roughly 86% occurring once; the ten biggest clones make up about 7%. The sequencing sample was made of peripheral blood. Receptors originate from a woman of 80 years or more in a cohort sampled during active or convalescent COVID-19.

This CDR3 reads CASSGTGGSSNQPQHF. CDR3 coding DNA: TGTGCCAGCAGTGGAACAGGGGGAAGTAGCAATCAGCCCCAGCATTTT. The chain links TRBV2 to TRBJ1-5, with 8 bases matching TRBD1. Per the germline V gene, CDR1 is SNHLY and CDR2 is FYNNEI. The CDR3 totals 16 residues. J gave up 0 bases and V 4 bases, and 5 bases lay outside the gene matches.

V usage is TRBV27 and J usage is TRBJ2-1; 9 bases fit TRBD2. Trimming at V came to 2 bases and at J to 5 bases, leaving 10 bases not matched to a gene. This CDR3 has 17 amino acids. CDR1 MNHEY and CDR2 SMNVEV come from the germline V gene (reference sequence). The CDR3 coding sequence is TGTGCCAGCAGTTTAAAACCGGCGGGAGGGCCCCACAATGAGCAGTTCTTC. This gives the protein CASSLKPAGGPHNEQFF.